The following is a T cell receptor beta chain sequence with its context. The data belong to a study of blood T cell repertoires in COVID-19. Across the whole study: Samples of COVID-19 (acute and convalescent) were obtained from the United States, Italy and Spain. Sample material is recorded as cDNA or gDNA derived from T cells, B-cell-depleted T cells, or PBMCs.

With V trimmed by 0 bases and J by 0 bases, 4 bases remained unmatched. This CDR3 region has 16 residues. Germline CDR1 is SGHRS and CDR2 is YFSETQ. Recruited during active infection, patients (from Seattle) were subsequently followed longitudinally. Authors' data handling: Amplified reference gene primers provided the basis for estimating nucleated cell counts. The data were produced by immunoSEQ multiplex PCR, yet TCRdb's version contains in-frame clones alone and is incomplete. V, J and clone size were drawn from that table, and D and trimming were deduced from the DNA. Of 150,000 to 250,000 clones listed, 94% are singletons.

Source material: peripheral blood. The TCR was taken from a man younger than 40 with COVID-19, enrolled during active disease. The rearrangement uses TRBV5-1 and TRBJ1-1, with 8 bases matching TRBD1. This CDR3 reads CASSLGTGNLNTEAFF. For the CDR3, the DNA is TGCGCCAGCAGCTTGGGGACAGGGAATTTGAACACTGAAGCTTTCTTT.